What follows are 15 T cell receptor beta chains derived from one specimen sequenced in a study of shared clonotypes between healthy human individuals. It was CD45RO-negative cells, positively selected for CCR7, that made up naive CD8 cells, with terminally differentiated effector memory CD45RA+ cells excluded. The protocol was immunoSEQ multiplex PCR, while the TCRdb copy is restricted to in-frame clones and leaves out a portion. Among around 2,100,000 clones listed, approximately 94% were seen once. The sample taken for sequencing was naive CD8+ T cells sorted from blood. These receptors all come from a man between 18 and 35 years old in good health.

J is TRBJ2-5 and V is TRBV27; the D gene is possibly TRBD1 (6 bases). Germline CDR1 MNHEY, CDR2 SMNVEV (reference sequence). The V and J ends lost 5 bases and 3 bases respectively, with 19 bases between them. The CDR3 runs to 16 residues. This chain's CDR3 is CASSDRLTDSEETQYF. CDR3 sequence (DNA): TGTGCCAGCAGTGACAGGCTGACTGACTCCGAAGAGACCCAGTACTTC.

With respect to this clone: This sample includes further DNA sequences coding for the same CDR3. This chain connects TRBV11-2 to TRBJ2-3, with 9 bases matching TRBD1. The ends lost 3 bases at V and 3 bases at J; junction bases unmatched: 4. CDR3 size: 15 residues. Germline lookup yields CDR1 SGHAT and CDR2 FQNNGV. DNA of the CDR3: TGTGCCAGCAGCTTGGGGGGACAGGGAACAGATACGCAGTATTTT. Amino acids: CASSLGGQGTDTQYF.

This chain joins TRBV7-6 and TRBJ2-3; no reliable D call. The V gene lost 5 bases and the J gene lost 0 bases, with 12 bases spanning the gap. The germline CDR1 and CDR2 sequences are SGHVS and FNYEAQ. This CDR3 is built from 15 residues. The DNA of the CDR3 is TGTGCCAGCAGCGTAATCGGGTCTAGCACAGATACGCAGTATTTT. Translation: CASSVIGSSTDTQYF.

V and J are TRBV18 and TRBJ1-2; D may be TRBD1 (5 bases). Germline V gene sequence: CDR1 KGHSH, CDR2 LQKENI. This CDR3 contains 14 residues. Deletions cut 0 bases from V and 8 bases from J, with 13 bases between. The CDR3 spells CASSPPGDLGGYTF. The DNA for the CDR3 is TGTGCCAGCTCACCACCGGGGGACCTTGGCGGCTACACCTTC.

V is TRBV2 and J is TRBJ2-7; TRBD2 is a possible D gene (5 bases). The CDR3 loop spans 14 amino acids. V lost 1 base to trimming and J lost 1 base, with 8 bases between them. Germline CDR1 SNHLY, CDR2 FYNNEI. CDR3 region: CASSEVRTSYEQYF. CDR3 sequence (DNA): TGTGCCAGCAGTGAAGTGCGGACTTCCTACGAGCAGTACTTC.

The chain combines TRBV5-4 with TRBJ2-1; tentatively, D is TRBD1 (6 bases). Germline V gene lookup returns CDR1 SGHNT and CDR2 YYREEE (reference sequence). Trimming pared 2 bases from V and 8 bases from J, leaving 8 bases between. This CDR3 is built from 12 residues. This chain's CDR3 is CASSFGGDEQFF. The CDR3, as DNA: TGTGCCAGCAGCTTTGGGGGCGATGAGCAGTTCTTC. Filled out from reference TRBV5-4 and TRBJ2-1, the complete variable domain reads ETGVTQSPTHLIKTRGQQVTLRCSSQSGHNTVSWYQQALGQGPQFIFQYYREEENGRGNFPPRFSGLQFPNYSSELNVNALELDDSALYLCASSFGGDEQFFGPGTRLTVL.

On this clone itself: A much larger clone is a single base away; this may be a read error. Additional DNA sequences in this sample encode the identical CDR3. The chain recombines TRBV30 with TRBJ1-1; no clear D gene. Germline V gene lookup returns CDR1 GTSNPN and CDR2 SVGIG (reference sequence). Between the trimmed V and J ends, which lost 3 bases and 1 base, there was a span of 6 bases. This CDR3 spans 12 amino acids. The CDR3 here is CAWSVGNTEAFF. The DNA for the CDR3 is TGTGCCTGGAGCGTAGGGAACACTGAAGCTTTCTTT.

V gene TRBV21-1 combines with J gene TRBJ2-7; the DNA was not compared with TRBD1, the D call given in the table. TRBV21-1 is noted as a pseudogene. The CDR3 is made up of 20 amino acids. CDR3 loop: CASSKGLTRNIRDKGSEQYF. CDR3 coding DNA: TGTGCCAGCAGCAAAGGTCTCACCAGGAACATTCGGGACAAAGGGAGCGAGCAGTACTTC.

The V gene is TRBV21-1, the J gene TRBJ1-5. TRBV21-1 is listed as a pseudogene. The CDR3 runs 11 residues. The CDR3, as DNA: TGTGCCAGCAGCAAAAGACAGCCCCAGCATTTT. This translates into CASSKRQPQHF.

This chain uses TRBV9 with TRBJ2-2, with 7 bases fitting TRBD1. The V gene end was trimmed by 0 bases and the J gene end by 2 bases; junction bases not matched to a gene: 4. The V gene's germline CDR1 is SGDLS and CDR2 YYNGEE. The CDR3 is made up of 16 amino acids. CDR3 in DNA: TGTGCCAGCAGCGTAGGGGGACAGCTTAACACCGGGGAGCTGTTTTTT. Protein: CASSVGGQLNTGELFF.

V gene TRBV6-1 combines with J gene TRBJ2-1; D unresolved. Germline CDR1 and CDR2: MNHNS and SASEGT. Trimming took off 7 bases at V and 2 bases at J, with 9 bases between the two ends. The CDR3 totals 13 residues. Here the CDR3 DNA reads TGTGCCAGCACCACAAGCCCCTACAATGAGCAGTTCTTC. Its translation is CASTTSPYNEQFF.

On this clone: In the same sample, other DNA sequences code for this CDR3. This chain links TRBV29-1 with TRBJ2-1; 14 bases line up with TRBD2. In germline, CDR1 is SQVTM, CDR2 ANQGSEA. The CDR3 runs 14 residues. Losses at the gene ends were 5 bases for V and 6 bases for J; bases not matched to a gene: 3. The CDR3 spells CSVPGTSGSNEQFF. CDR3 nucleotides: TGCAGCGTTCCCGGGACTAGCGGGAGCAATGAGCAGTTCTTC.

This clone was counted once. The sample carries other DNA sequences with the same CDR3. The chain uses TRBV25-1 and TRBJ1-1, with D maybe TRBD1 (5 bases). The CDR3 contains 13 residues. The germline gives CDR1 MGHDK, CDR2 SYGVNS. V was trimmed by 2 bases and J by 2 bases, leaving 6 bases between them. This CDR3 reads CASSEQGNTEAFF. CDR3 nucleotide sequence: TGTGCCAGCAGTGAACAGGGAAACACTGAAGCTTTCTTT.

V is TRBV10-3 and J is TRBJ2-7, with D possibly being TRBD1 (6 bases). Germline CDR1 reads ENHRY; CDR2 reads SYGVKD. Trimming shortened V by 3 bases and J by 3 bases, and 9 bases separated the two germline ends. The CDR3 runs to 13 residues. This CDR3 reads CAISDVQGYEQYF. The CDR3, as DNA: TGTGCCATCAGTGATGTACAGGGCTACGAGCAGTACTTC.

In nucleotides, the CDR3 is TGTGCCAGTAGTATAGGAGGGACCAACGGGGGCTACACCTTC. It encodes CASSIGGTNGGYTF. J is TRBJ1-2 and V is TRBV19, with D possibly matching TRBD1 (5 bases). V was cut by 1 base and J by 8 bases, with 14 bases left in between. The germline V gene encodes CDR1 LNHDA and CDR2 SQIVND (reference sequence). The length of the CDR3 is 14 residues.